This T cell receptor (beta chain) emerged from a study of T cell responses to AZD1222 COVID-19 vaccine. Germline CDR1 and CDR2: MDHEN and SYDVKM. This CDR3 has 14 amino acids. Trimming took 2 bases from V and 0 from J, leaving 6 bases between them. TCRdb's table, derived via immunoSEQ multiplex PCR, lists solely in-frame clones and lacks some. This table holds fewer than 20,000 clones, about nine tenths found once. This clone came up a few times. The source of this sequence is an adult who received the AZD1222 COVID-19 vaccine. The chain links TRBV28 to TRBJ2-3; D remains ambiguous. The specimen comprised peripheral blood, sampled 28 days after the second AZD1222 dose. The CDR3 protein is CASSLSGSTDTQYF. As DNA, the CDR3 is TGTGCCAGCAGTTTAAGTGGCAGCACAGATACGCAGTATTTT.